The next 27 T cell receptor beta chains were all read from a single sample in a study of radiotherapy plus CTLA-4 blockade in lung cancer. Here immunoSEQ multiplex PCR was the method, and the copy in TCRdb shows in-frame clones only, minus some. The sample contains over 30,000 clones, approximately 79% of which appear only once. The material was peripheral blood, obtained from a patient treated with radiotherapy plus ipilimumab. The receptors originated from a human donor with non-small cell lung cancer that progressed on radiotherapy plus ipilimumab.

This chain links TRBV7-6 with TRBJ2-3; 8 bases fit TRBD2. The ends lost 8 bases at V and 5 bases at J; junction bases unmatched: 6. CDR1 and CDR2 from the germline V gene are SGHVS and FNYEAQ. The CDR3 has 13 residues. The CDR3 spells CASSGGQRDTQYF. The CDR3 nucleotides are TGTGCCAGCTCGGGGGGGCAAAGAGATACGCAGTATTTT.

The V call is TRBV9, the J call TRBJ2-5, with TRBD1 identical over 7 bases. V trimming: 3 bases; J trimming: 3 bases; junction bases outside the gene matches: 8. Germline CDR1 and CDR2: SGDLS and YYNGEE. The CDR3 has 15 residues. This CDR3 reads CASSASTTGEETQYF. The DNA of the CDR3 is TGTGCCAGCAGCGCCTCAACTACAGGGGAAGAGACCCAGTACTTC. Based on the CDR3 plus reference TRBV9 and TRBJ2-5, the full variable domain is DSGVTQTPKHLITATGQRVTLRCSPRSGDLSVYWYQQSLDQGLQFLIQYYNGEERAKGNILERFSAQQFPDLHSELNLSSLELGDSALYFCASSASTTGEETQYFGPGTRLLVL.

This chain connects TRBV6-5 to TRBJ1-5; 11 nucleotides line up with TRBD1. Germline CDR1 and CDR2: MNHEY and SVGAGI. This CDR3 comprises 15 residues. J lost 3 bases, V lost 6 bases, and 4 bases had no gene match. In DNA form, the CDR3 reads TGTGCCAGCAGCGGGACAGGGGGGCCCAATCAGCCCCAGCATTTT. Protein: CASSGTGGPNQPQHF.

The chain recombines TRBV4-1 with TRBJ2-5; D is ambiguous. The CDR3 runs 14 residues. In germline, CDR1 is MGHRA, CDR2 YSYEKL. The germline V and J ends were trimmed by 0 bases and 1 base, with 6 bases remaining between them. CDR3: CASSQDSSQETQYF. CDR3 DNA sequence: TGCGCCAGCAGCCAAGACAGTTCCCAAGAGACCCAGTACTTC.

J is TRBJ1-2 and V is TRBV19; no clear D. V was clipped by 6 bases and J by 0 bases, with 20 bases between them. In germline, CDR1 is LNHDA, CDR2 SQIVND (reference sequence). The CDR3 totals 17 residues. The CDR3 nucleotides read TGTGCCAGTAGAGGAGGGTTTTCGCCGGCGGCTAACTATGGCTACACCTTC. It translates to CASRGGFSPAANYGYTF.

The chain uses TRBV7-8 and TRBJ2-5; 8 bases align to TRBD2. Germline CDR1 SGHVS, CDR2 FQNEAQ. The CDR3 length is 16 residues. Trimming cost V 2 bases and J 5 bases; bases outside gene matches: 10. The CDR3 is CASSLRRGGPQETQYF. The DNA of the CDR3 is TGTGCCAGCAGCTTACGTCGGGGGGGGCCTCAGGAGACCCAGTACTTC.

V and J are TRBV7-8 and TRBJ1-2; D not certain. This CDR3 comprises 15 residues. V was cut by 0 bases and J by 4 bases, with 12 bases left in between. Germline-derived CDR1 and CDR2 are SGHVS and FQNEAQ. CDR3 region: CASSLAIAGSYGYTF. CDR3 nucleotide sequence: TGTGCCAGCAGCTTAGCGATAGCCGGGTCCTATGGCTACACCTTC.

The V call is TRBV25-1, the J call TRBJ2-1; 8 nucleotides align to TRBD2. Trimming cost V 7 bases and J 4 bases; bases outside gene matches: 3. Germline V lookup: CDR1 MGHDK, CDR2 SYGVNS. The CDR3 sequence is 13 residues long. The CDR3 DNA reads as TGTGCCAGCACGCGGGGGGCTTACAATGAGCAGTTCTTC. Translated: CASTRGAYNEQFF. Using reference TRBV25-1 and TRBJ2-1 for the parts outside the CDR3, the full variable domain is EADIYQTPRYLVIGTGKKITLECSQTMGHDKMYWYQQDPGMELHLIHYSYGVNSTEKGDLSSESTVSRIRTEHFPLTLESARPSHTSQYLCASTRGAYNEQFFGPGTRLTVL.

This sequence joins TRBV5-1 and TRBJ1-1, with D unclear. V lost 0 bases and J 8 bases, leaving 14 bases between the germline ends. This CDR3 comprises 14 residues. Germline CDR1 reads SGHRS; CDR2 reads YFSETQ. The CDR3, as DNA: TGCGCCAGCAGCTTGGCCGGGTCCTGGTTCGAAGCTTTCTTT. It translates to CASSLAGSWFEAFF.

V and J are TRBV10-3 and TRBJ2-2; a weak D match, TRBD1 (5 bases). This CDR3 comprises 13 residues. The V end lost 10 bases, the J end lost 2 bases, and 11 bases lay between the germline ends. CDR1 and CDR2 (germline): ENHRY, SYGVKD. The CDR3 loop reads CATSQGNTGELFF. The DNA of the CDR3 is TGTGCCACCTCCCAGGGAAACACCGGGGAGCTGTTTTTT.

This sequence joins TRBV6-1 and TRBJ1-5, with TRBD1 matching 8 bases. CDR3 length: 15 amino acids. Germline CDR1 and CDR2: MNHNS and SASEGT. The J segment lost 2 bases and the V segment lost 6 bases, leaving 6 bases of the junction unmatched. CDR3 in DNA: TGTGCCAGCAGGGGTACAGGGGGTGGCAATCAGCCCCAGCATTTT. It yields the protein CASRGTGGGNQPQHF.

In its sample, this clone was seen a few times. V is TRBV19 and J is TRBJ1-4; tentative D call: TRBD1 (6 bases). V shed 3 bases and J shed 8 bases, with 13 bases lying between them. Germline assignment: CDR1 LNHDA and CDR2 SQIVND (reference sequence). This CDR3 region has 14 residues. CDR3 amino acids: CASSINRDTEKLFF. In DNA, the CDR3 is TGTGCCAGTAGTATTAACCGGGACACCGAAAAACTGTTTTTT.

The chain joins TRBV27 to TRBJ1-4; weak D call: TRBD1 (5 bases). The CDR3 runs 15 residues. V was cut by 6 bases and J by 4 bases, with 15 bases left in between. Germline CDR1 is MNHEY and CDR2 is SMNVEV (reference sequence). DNA for the CDR3: TGTGCCAGCAGCTCCGGGGGGGGGATTAATGAAAAACTGTTTTTT. It specifies CASSSGGGINEKLFF.

CDR3 sequence (DNA): TGTGCCAGCAGCTCGCTCGGGACAGTCTATGGCTACACCTTC. It specifies CASSSLGTVYGYTF. The gene calls are TRBV7-2 and TRBJ1-2; 7 bases align to TRBD1. The V gene's germline CDR1 is SGHTA and CDR2 FQGNSA. V shed 4 bases, J shed 4 bases, and the junction held 6 bases outside the gene matches. This CDR3 is 14 amino acids long.

Only one count was recorded for this clone. The V gene is TRBV4-1, the J gene TRBJ2-2; 8 nucleotides align to TRBD2. Trimming at V came to 2 bases and at J to 6 bases, leaving 11 bases not matched to a gene. Germline-derived CDR1 and CDR2 are MGHRA and YSYEKL. This CDR3 is 17 amino acids long. CDR3 DNA sequence: TGCGCCAGCAGCCAACCCCTAGCGGGCCTAGCCGCCGGGGAGCTGTTTTTT. Its translation is CASSQPLAGLAAGELFF.

J is TRBJ1-1 and V is TRBV2; D is uncertain. Trimming took 4 bases from V and 4 from J, leaving 13 bases between them. Germline values: CDR1 SNHLY, CDR2 FYNNEI. The CDR3 loop spans 14 amino acids. Here the CDR3 reads CASSVLSTSTEAFF. In DNA, the CDR3 is TGTGCCAGCAGTGTTTTGAGTACGAGCACTGAAGCTTTCTTT.

For the CDR3, the DNA is TGTGCCAGCAGCTTAGACCCACAGGGGTTCACTGAAGCTTTCTTT. It yields the protein CASSLDPQGFTEAFF. The J gene is TRBJ1-1, the V gene TRBV11-2; 7 positions agree with TRBD1. Germline V gene data show CDR1 as SGHAT and CDR2 as FQNNGV. The CDR3 spans 15 residues. J was trimmed by 4 bases and V by 0 bases; bases with no gene match: 5. The variable domain in full, with the rest retrieved from reference TRBV11-2 and TRBJ1-1, is EAGVAQSPRYKIIEKRQSVAFWCNPISGHATLYWYQQILGQGPKLLIQFQNNGVVDDSQLPKDRFSAERLKGVDSTLKIQPAKLEDSAVYLCASSLDPQGFTEAFFGQGTRLTVV.

This chain joins TRBV9 and TRBJ1-2; maybe TRBD1 (5 bases). With 1 base removed from V and 8 bases from J, the gap between germline ends came to 9 bases. The CDR3 totals 12 residues. Germline V gene sequence: CDR1 SGDLS, CDR2 YYNGEE. The CDR3 here is CASSVSGGGYTF. CDR3 bases: TGTGCCAGCAGCGTATCGGGGGGAGGCTACACCTTC.

A single count supports this clone. The chain employs TRBV10-3 and TRBJ1-1; no definite D call. Per germline, CDR1 ENHRY and CDR2 SYGVKD. This CDR3 has 13 amino acids. Trimming cost V 9 bases and J 0 bases, with 11 bases left between them. The CDR3 sequence: CAMDGGLNTEAFF. The CDR3 DNA reads TGTGCCATGGACGGAGGTCTGAACACTGAAGCTTTCTTT.

V and J are TRBV9 and TRBJ2-1; TRBD1 agrees at 9 bases. Germline CDR1 SGDLS, CDR2 YYNGEE. The ends lost 3 bases at V and 7 bases at J; junction bases unmatched: 11. This CDR3 contains 16 residues. CDR3 in DNA: TGTGCCAGCAGCGCGGACCCGTGGACAGGGGTGAATGAGCAGTTCTTC. Its protein is CASSADPWTGVNEQFF.

This chain links TRBV4-1 with TRBJ1-2; 9 nucleotides agree with TRBD1. This CDR3 has 16 residues. After removal of 0 bases from V and 3 bases from J, the junction contained 5 bases not matched to a gene. The germline V gene encodes CDR1 MGHRA and CDR2 YSYEKL. CDR3 nucleotides: TGCGCCAGCAGCCAAGATAGCACAGGGGGCGACTATGGCTACACCTTC. Translation gives CASSQDSTGGDYGYTF.

V and J are TRBV18 and TRBJ2-5; 14 bases agree with TRBD2. J gave up 4 bases and V 0 bases, and 13 bases lay outside the gene matches. The length of the CDR3 is 20 residues. In germline, CDR1 is KGHSH, CDR2 LQKENI. The CDR3 sequence: CASSPPLGTSGGPGAETQYF. In nucleotides, the CDR3 is TGTGCCAGCTCACCACCCCTCGGGACTAGCGGGGGCCCCGGGGCAGAGACCCAGTACTTC. Based on the CDR3 plus reference TRBV18 and TRBJ2-5, the full variable domain is NAGVMQNPRHLVRRRGQEARLRCSPMKGHSHVYWYRQLPEEGLKFMVYLQKENIIDESGMPKERFSAEFPKEGPSILRIQQVVRGDSAAYFCASSPPLGTSGGPGAETQYFGPGTRLLVL.

The chain uses TRBV7-6 and TRBJ2-1; TRBD1 matches at 8 bases. The CDR3 sequence is 15 residues long. J lost 2 bases, V lost 5 bases, and 5 bases had no gene match. Germline CDR1 and CDR2: SGHVS and FNYEAQ. The CDR3 loop is CASSHRTGTYNEQFF. The CDR3, as DNA: TGTGCCAGCAGCCACCGGACAGGGACCTACAATGAGCAGTTCTTC. Supplemented by reference TRBV7-6 and TRBJ2-1, the full variable domain reads GAGVSQSPRYKVTKRGQDVALRCDPISGHVSLYWYRQALGQGPEFLTYFNYEAQQDKSGLPNDRFSAERPEGSISTLTIQRTEQRDSAMYRCASSHRTGTYNEQFFGPGTRLTVL.

This rearrangement joins TRBV25-1 to TRBJ1-2; possibly TRBD1 for D (6 bases). The CDR3 totals 13 residues. V lost 6 bases and J 1 base, leaving 9 bases between the germline ends. From germline, CDR1 is MGHDK and CDR2 SYGVNS. In nucleotides, the CDR3 is TGTGCCAGCAGCCAACAGGGTAACTATGGCTACACCTTC. Its protein product is CASSQQGNYGYTF.

The chain combines TRBV7-8 with TRBJ2-2, with 8 bases lining up with TRBD1. J lost 6 bases, V lost 4 bases, and 7 bases had no gene match. The length of the CDR3 is 15 residues. The germline V gene encodes CDR1 SGHVS and CDR2 FQNEAQ. In DNA form, the CDR3 reads TGTGCCAGCAGCTCAGGGGGCAGGTCCCCCGGGGAGCTGTTTTTT. It encodes CASSSGGRSPGELFF.

J is TRBJ1-1 and V is TRBV6-1; maybe TRBD1 (5 bases). V gave up 4 bases and J gave up 4 bases, with 13 bases separating them. Germline V gene sequence: CDR1 MNHNS, CDR2 SASEGT. CDR3 length: 14 amino acids. CDR3 bases: TGTGCCAGCAGTGGGAGCAGGGTAGGCACTGAAGCTTTCTTT. Translating it yields CASSGSRVGTEAFF.

This clone was observed once. DNA for the CDR3: TGTGCCAGCAGCGTAGGGCAGGGCACTGAAGCTTTCTTT. Amino acids: CASSVGQGTEAFF. The V and J genes are TRBV9 and TRBJ1-1, with TRBD1 as a possible D gene (5 bases). This CDR3 is built from 13 residues. The V end was cut by 0 bases, the J end by 4 bases, with 7 bases between. The V gene's germline CDR1 is SGDLS and CDR2 YYNGEE.